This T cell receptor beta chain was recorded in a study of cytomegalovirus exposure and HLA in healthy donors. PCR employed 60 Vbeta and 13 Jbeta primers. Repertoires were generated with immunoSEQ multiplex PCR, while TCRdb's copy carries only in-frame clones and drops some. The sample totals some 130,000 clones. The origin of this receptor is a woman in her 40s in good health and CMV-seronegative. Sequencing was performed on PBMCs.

CDR3 sequence (DNA): TGCGCCAGCAGCCCTAGTCGGGGGGGTTGGGCTTTCTTT. Residues: CASSPSRGGWAFF. The rearrangement joins TRBV5-1 to TRBJ1-1; tentatively, D is TRBD1 (5 bases). The V gene lost 4 bases and the J gene lost 11 bases, with 18 bases spanning the gap. Germline CDR1 reads SGHRS; CDR2 reads YFSETQ. The CDR3 has 13 amino acids.